This TCR beta chain was recovered during a study of T cells in Graves' hyperthyroidism and ophthalmopathy. Study-wide findings and caveats: Ophthalmopathy was predicted by the model a median of 6.5 months ahead of onset.

This clonotype was observed many times. The antigen is undetermined. Regions amplified from RNA transcripts were the TCR beta CDR3 regions. During a first-round RT-PCR of the TCR CDR3, the HTBI primer set was used. One entry per CDR3 protein, called by TCRdb with MiXCR from the multiplex PCR reads. Seen here are some 560,000 distinct CDR3 sequences, around 15% observed once, and the top ten hold about 15%. Germline values: CDR1 SQVTM, CDR2 ANQGSEA. The CDR3 is 17 amino acids. The V and J ends lost 1 base and 4 bases, in that order; junction bases with no gene match: 12. The TCR comes from a woman in her forties with Graves' hyperthyroidism. The chain combines TRBV29-1 with TRBJ2-1, with TRBD2 identical over 8 bases. Sequencing was performed on blood. CDR3 in amino acids: CSVEGRREAHPYNEQFF. CDR3 sequence (DNA): TGCAGCGTTGAAGGGAGGCGGGAGGCCCACCCGTACAATGAGCAGTTCTTC.